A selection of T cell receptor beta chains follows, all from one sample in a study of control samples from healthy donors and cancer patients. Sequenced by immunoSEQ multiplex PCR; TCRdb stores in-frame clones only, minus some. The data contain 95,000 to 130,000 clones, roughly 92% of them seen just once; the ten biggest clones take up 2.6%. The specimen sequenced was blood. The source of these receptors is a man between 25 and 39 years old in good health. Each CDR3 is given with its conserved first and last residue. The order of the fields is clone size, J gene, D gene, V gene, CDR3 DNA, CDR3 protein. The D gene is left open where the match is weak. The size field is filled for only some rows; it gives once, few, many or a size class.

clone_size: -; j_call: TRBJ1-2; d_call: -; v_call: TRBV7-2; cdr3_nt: TGTGCCAGCAGCTCGACGACAGGACAGAGGGGCTACACCTTC; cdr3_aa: CASSSTTGQRGYTF
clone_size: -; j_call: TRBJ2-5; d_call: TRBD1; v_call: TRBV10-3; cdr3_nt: TGTGCCATCAGCCCGGGACAGCAAGAGACCCAGTACTTC; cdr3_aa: CAISPGQQETQYF
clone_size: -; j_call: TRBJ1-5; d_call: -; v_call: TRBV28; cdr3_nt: TGTGCCAGCAGTTTCTCGTCCCCTGGCAATCAGCCCCAGCATTTT; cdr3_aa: CASSFSSPGNQPQHF
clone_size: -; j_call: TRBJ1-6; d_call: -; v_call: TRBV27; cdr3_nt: TGTGCCAGCAGTTTAGGAAATTTCGGGTCCTCCTATAATTCACCCCTCCACTTT; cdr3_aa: CASSLGNFGSSYNSPLHF
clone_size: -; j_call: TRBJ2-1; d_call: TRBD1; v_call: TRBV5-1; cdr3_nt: TGCGCCAGCAGCGGGACAGGGCTCTCCTACAATGAGCAGTTCTTC; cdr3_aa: CASSGTGLSYNEQFF
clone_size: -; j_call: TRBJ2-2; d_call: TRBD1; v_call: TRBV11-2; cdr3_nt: TGTGCCAGCCGGGACAGGGTCTGGGTACAAACGAACACCGGGGAGCTGTTTTTT; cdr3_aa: CASRDRVWVQTNTGELFF
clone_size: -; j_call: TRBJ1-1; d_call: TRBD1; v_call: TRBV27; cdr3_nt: TGTGCCAGCAGTCCCCGGACAGGCCCGCGAGCTTTCTTT; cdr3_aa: CASSPRTGPRAFF
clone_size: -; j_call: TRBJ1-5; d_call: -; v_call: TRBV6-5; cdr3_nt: TGTGCCAGCAAGGAGATTCTAAGGTTTCAGCCCCAGCATTTT; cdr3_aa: CASKEILRFQPQHF
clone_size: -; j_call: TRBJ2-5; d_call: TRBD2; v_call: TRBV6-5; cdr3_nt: TGTGCCAGCTCGGGGGGGGTGTCGGAGACCCAGTACTTC; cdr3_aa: CASSGGVSETQYF
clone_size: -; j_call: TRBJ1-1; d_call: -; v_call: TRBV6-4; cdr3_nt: TGTGCCAGCAGTGACGGTGTTTCTCGGGCTTTCTTT; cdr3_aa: CASSDGVSRAFF
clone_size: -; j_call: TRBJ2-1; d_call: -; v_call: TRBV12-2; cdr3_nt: TGTGCAAGTCGCTCTCGGGAGCGGGGGGGGGTTCCCAATGAGCAGTTCTTC; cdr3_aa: CASRSRERGGVPNEQFF
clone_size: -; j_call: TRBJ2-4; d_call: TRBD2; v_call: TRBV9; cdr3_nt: TGTGCCAGCAACGGCGGGGGGCCGAAAAACATTCAGTACTTC; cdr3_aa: CASNGGGPKNIQYF
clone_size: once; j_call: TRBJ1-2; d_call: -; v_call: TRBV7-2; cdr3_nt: TGTGCCAGCAGCTTAGGGGACCGCAACTATGGCTACACCTTC; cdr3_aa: CASSLGDRNYGYTF
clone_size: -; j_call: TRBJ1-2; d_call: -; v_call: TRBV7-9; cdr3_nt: TGTGCCAGCAGCCCCGCGTCCGGGGATGGCTACACCTTC; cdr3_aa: CASSPASGDGYTF
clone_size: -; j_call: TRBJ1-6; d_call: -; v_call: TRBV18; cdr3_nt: TGTGCCAGCTCACCGGAGGAATGGTTAACCCTCCACTTT; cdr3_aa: CASSPEEWLTLHF
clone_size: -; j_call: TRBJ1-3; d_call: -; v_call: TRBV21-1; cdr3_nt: TGTGCCAGCATCACAGGGAGAAACACCATATATTTT; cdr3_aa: CASITGRNTIYF